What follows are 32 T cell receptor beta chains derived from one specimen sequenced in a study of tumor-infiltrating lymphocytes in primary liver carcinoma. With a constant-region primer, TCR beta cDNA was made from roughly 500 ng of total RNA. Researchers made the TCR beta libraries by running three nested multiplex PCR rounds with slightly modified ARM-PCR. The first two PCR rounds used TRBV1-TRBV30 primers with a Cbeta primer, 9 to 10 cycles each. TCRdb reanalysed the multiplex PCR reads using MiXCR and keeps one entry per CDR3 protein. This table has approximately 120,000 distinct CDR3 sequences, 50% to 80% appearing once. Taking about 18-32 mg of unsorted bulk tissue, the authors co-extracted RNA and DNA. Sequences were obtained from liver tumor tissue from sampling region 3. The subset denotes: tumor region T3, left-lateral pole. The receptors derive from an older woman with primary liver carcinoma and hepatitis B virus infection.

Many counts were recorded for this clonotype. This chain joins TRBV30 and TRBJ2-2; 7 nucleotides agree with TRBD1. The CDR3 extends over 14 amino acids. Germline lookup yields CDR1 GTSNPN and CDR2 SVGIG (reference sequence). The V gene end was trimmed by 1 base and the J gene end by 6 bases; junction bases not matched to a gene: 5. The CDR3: CAWSGTGVAGELFF. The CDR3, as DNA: TGTGCCTGGAGTGGAACAGGGGTGGCCGGGGAGCTGTTTTTT. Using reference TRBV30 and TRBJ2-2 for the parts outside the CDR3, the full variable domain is SQTIHQWPATLVQPVGSPLSLECTVEGTSNPNLYWYRQAAGRGLQLLFYSVGIGQISSEVPQNLSASRPQDRQFILSSKKLLLSDSGFYLCAWSGTGVAGELFFGEGSRLTVL.

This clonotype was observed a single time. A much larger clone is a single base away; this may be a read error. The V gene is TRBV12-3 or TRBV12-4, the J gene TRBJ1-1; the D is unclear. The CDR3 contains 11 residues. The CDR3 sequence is CASGLTTEAFF. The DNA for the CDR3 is TGTGCCAGCGGTTTAACCACTGAAGCTTTCTTT.

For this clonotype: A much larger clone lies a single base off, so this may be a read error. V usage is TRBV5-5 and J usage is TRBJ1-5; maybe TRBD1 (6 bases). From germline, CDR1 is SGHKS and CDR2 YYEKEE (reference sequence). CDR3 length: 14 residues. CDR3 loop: CASSLAGAGQSQHF. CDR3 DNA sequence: TGTGCCAGCAGCTTGGCAGGGGCGGGTCAGTCCCAGCATTTT.

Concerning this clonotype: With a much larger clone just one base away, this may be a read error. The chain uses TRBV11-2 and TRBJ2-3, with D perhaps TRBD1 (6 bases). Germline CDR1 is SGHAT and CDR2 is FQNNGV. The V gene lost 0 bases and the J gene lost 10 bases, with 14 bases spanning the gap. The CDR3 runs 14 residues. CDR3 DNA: TGTGCCAGCAGCTTAGATCCAGGGGCGGCTCCGCAGTATTTT. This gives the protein CASSLDPGAAPQYF.

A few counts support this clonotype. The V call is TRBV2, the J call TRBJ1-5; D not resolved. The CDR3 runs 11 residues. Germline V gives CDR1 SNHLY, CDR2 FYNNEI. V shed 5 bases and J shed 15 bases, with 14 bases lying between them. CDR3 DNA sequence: TGTGCCAGCAGTCGGGAGGGTAATCGGCATTTT. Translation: CASSREGNRHF. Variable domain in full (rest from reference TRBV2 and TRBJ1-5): EPEVTQTPSHQVTQMGQEVILRCVPISNHLYFYWYRQILGQKVEFLVSFYNNEISEKSEIFDDQFSVERPDGSNFTLKIRSTKLEDSAMYFCASSREGNRHFGDGTRLSIL.

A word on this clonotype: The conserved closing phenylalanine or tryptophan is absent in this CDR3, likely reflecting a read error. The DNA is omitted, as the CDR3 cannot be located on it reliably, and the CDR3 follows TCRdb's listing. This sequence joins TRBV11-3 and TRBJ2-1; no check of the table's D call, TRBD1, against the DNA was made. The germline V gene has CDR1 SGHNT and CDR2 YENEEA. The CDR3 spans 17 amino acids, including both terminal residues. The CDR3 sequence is CASSSRGARSMGNEQLS.

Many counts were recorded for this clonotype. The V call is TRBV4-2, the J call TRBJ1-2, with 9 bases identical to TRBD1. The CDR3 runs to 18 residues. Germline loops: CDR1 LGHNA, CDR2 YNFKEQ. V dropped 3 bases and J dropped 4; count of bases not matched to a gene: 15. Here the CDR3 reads CASSQGLGQGALGYGYTF. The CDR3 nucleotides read TGTGCCAGCAGCCAGGGACTGGGACAGGGCGCTTTGGGCTATGGCTACACCTTC.

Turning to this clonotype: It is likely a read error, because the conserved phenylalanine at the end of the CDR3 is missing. The CDR3 loop is CASGPRLNTEAFL. For the CDR3, the DNA is TGTGCCAGCGGCCCTAGATTGAACACTGAAGCTTTCCTT. The rearrangement uses TRBV11-2 and TRBJ1-1, with D unresolved. The V end lost 8 bases, the J end lost 0 bases, and 10 bases lay between the germline ends. CDR3 length equals 13 residues. The V gene's germline CDR1 is SGHAT and CDR2 FQNNGV.

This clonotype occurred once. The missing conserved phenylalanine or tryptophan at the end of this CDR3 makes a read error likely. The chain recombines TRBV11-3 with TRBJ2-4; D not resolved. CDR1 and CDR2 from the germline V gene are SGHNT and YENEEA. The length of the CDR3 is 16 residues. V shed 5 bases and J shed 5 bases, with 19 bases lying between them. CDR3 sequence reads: CASSPRKGLAENIQYL. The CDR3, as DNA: TGTGCCAGCAGCCCTCGGAAAGGGCTGGCCGAAAACATTCAGTACTTA.

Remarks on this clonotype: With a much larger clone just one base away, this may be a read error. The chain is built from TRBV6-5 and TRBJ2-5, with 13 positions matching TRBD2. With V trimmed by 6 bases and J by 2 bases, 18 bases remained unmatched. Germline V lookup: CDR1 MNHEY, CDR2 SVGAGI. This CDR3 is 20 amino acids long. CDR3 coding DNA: TGTGCCAGCAGCCGCTTCGATCCGGGACTAGCGGGGTTACTTCAAGAGACCCAGTACTTC. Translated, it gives CASSRFDPGLAGLLQETQYF.

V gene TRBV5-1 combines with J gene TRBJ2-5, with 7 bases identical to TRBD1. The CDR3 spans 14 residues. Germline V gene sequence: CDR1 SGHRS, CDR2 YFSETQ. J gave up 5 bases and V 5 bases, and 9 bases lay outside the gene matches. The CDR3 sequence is CASSRQGKSETQYF. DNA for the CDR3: TGCGCCAGCAGTCGACAGGGAAAAAGTGAGACCCAGTACTTC.

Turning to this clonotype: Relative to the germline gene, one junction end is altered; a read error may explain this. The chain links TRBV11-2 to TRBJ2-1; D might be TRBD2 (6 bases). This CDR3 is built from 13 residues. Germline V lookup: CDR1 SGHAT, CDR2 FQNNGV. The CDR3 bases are TGTGCCAACAGCTGGATTAGCGGTGGTGAGCAGTTCTTT. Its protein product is CANSWISGGEQFF.

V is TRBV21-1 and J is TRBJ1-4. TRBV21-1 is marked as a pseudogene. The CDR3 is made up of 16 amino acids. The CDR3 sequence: CASSCGAGLGNEKLFF. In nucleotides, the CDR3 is TGTGCCAGCAGCTGTGGTGCTGGGCTTGGAAATGAAAAATTGTTTTTT.

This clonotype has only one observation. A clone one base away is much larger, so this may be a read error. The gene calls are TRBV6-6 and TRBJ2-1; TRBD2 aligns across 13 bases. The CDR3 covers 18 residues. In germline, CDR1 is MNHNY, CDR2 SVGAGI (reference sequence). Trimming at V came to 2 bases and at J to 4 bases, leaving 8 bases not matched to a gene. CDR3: CASSYTSGTSGEYNEQFF. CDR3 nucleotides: TGTGCCAGCAGTTACACCTCCGGGACTAGCGGGGAATACAATGAGCAGTTCTTC.

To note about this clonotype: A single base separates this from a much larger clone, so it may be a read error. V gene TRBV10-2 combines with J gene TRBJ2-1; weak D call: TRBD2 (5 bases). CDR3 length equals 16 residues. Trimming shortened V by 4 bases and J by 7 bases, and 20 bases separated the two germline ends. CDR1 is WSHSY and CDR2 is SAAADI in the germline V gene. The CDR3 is CASSGLARGPRNEQFF. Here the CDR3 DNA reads TGCGCCAGCAGTGGATTAGCGAGAGGGCCTCGTAATGAGCAGTTCTTC.

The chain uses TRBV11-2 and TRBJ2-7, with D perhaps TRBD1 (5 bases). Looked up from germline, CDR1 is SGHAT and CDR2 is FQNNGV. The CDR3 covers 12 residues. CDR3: CVRSLGLGEQYF. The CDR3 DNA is TGTGTCAGGAGCTTGGGGCTGGGTGAGCAGTACTTC.

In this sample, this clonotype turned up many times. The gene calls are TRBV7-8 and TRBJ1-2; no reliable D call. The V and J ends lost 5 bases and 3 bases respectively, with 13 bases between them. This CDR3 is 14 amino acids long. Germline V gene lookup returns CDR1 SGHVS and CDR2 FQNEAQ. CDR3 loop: CASSAQPEYYGYTF. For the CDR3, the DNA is TGTGCCAGCAGCGCCCAGCCCGAGTACTATGGCTACACCTTC.

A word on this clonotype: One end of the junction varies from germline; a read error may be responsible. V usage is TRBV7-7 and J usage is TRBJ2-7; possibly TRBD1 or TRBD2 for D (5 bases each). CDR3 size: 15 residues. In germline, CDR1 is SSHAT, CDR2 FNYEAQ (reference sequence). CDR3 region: CASSLARRQRYEQYF. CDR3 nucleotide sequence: TGTGCTAGCAGCTTAGCGCGAAGACAGCGGTACGAGCAGTACTTC.

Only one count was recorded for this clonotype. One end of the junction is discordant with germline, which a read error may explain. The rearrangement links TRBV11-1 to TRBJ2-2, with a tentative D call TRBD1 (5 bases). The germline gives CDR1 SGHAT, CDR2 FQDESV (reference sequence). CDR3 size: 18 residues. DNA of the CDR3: TGTGCCAGCTGCTTAAAGGTTCAGGGAAGGAAGAGCGCCGGGGAGCTGTTTTTT. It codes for CASCLKVQGRKSAGELFF.

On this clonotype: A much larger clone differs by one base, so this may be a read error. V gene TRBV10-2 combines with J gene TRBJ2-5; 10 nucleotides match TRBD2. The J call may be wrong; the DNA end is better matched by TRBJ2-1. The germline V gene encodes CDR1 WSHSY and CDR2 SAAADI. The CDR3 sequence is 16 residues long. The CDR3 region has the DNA TGCGCCAGCAGTTGGACCGGGACTAGCGTACGAGAGACCCAGTTCTTC. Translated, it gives CASSWTGTSVRETQFF.

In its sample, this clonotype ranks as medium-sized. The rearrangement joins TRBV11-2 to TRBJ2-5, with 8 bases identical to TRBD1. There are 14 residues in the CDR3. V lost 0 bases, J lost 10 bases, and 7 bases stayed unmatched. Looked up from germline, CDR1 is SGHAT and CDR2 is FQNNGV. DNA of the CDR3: TGTGCCAGCAGCTTAGAGGGACAGGCCGGCGGCCAGTACTTC. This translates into CASSLEGQAGGQYF.

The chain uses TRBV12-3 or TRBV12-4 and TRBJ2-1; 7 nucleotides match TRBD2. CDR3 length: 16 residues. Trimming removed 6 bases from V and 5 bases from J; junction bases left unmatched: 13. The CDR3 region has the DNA TGTGCCAGCAGCCCCGCGAATAGCGGGCTCAACAATGAGCAGTTCTTC. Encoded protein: CASSPANSGLNNEQFF.

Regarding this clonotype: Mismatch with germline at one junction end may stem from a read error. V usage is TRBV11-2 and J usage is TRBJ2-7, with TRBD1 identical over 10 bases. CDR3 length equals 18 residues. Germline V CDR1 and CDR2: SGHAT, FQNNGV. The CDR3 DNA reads TGTACCAGCAGCGGGGGACAGGGGTTGGCTAGACTTTATAACGAACAGTACTTC. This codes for CTSSGGQGLARLYNEQYF. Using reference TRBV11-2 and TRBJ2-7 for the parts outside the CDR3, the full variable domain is EAGVAQSPRYKIIEKRQSVAFWCNPISGHATLYWYQQILGQGPKLLIQFQNNGVVDDSQLPKDRFSAERLKGVDSTLKIQPAKLEDSAVYLCTSSGGQGLARLYNEQYFGPGTRLTVT.

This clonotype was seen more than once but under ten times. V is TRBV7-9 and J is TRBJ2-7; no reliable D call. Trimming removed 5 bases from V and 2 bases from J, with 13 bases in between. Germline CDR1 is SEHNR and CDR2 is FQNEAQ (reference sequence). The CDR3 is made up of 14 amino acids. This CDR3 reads CASSTQTEPYEQYF. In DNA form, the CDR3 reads TGTGCCAGCAGCACCCAGACGGAACCCTACGAGCAGTACTTC.

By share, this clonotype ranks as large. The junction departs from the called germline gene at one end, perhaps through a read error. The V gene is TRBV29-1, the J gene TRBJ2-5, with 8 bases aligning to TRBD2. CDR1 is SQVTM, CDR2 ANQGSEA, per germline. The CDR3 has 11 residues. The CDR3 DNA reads TGCAGCGTTGAGGGACTAGAGGCCCAGTACTTC. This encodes CSVEGLEAQYF.

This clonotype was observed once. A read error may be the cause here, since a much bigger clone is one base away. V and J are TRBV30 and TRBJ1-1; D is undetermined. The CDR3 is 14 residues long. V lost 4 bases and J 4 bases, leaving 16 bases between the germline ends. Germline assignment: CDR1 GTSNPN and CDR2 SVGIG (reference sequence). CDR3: CAWTIGEGATEAFF. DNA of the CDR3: TGTGCCTGGACCATTGGGGAGGGCGCCACTGAAGCTTTCTTT. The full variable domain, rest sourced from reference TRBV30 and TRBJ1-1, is SQTIHQWPATLVQPVGSPLSLECTVEGTSNPNLYWYRQAAGRGLQLLFYSVGIGQISSEVPQNLSASRPQDRQFILSSKKLLLSDSGFYLCAWTIGEGATEAFFGQGTRLTVV.

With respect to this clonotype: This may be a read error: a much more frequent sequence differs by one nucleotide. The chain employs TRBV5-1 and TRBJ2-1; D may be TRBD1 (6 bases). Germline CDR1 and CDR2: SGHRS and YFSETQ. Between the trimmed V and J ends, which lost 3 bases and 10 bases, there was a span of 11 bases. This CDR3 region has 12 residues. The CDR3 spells CASSSRGTEQFF. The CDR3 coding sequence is TGCGCCAGCAGCTCGAGAGGGACAGAGCAGTTCTTC.

The DNA of the CDR3 is TGTGCCAGCTCACTCCGGTTGGACAGCGAAGCTTTCTTT. It codes for CASSLRLDSEAFF. V usage is TRBV18 and J usage is TRBJ1-1; tentatively, D is TRBD1 (6 bases). The length of the CDR3 is 13 residues. Per the germline V gene, CDR1 is KGHSH and CDR2 is LQKENI. The V end was cut by 4 bases, the J end by 8 bases, with 14 bases between.

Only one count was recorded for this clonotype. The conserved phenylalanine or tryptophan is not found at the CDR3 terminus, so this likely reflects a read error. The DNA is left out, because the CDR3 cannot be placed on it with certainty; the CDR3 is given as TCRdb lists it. CDR3 amino acids: CASSSRIAGSYERYL. V and J are TRBV5-4 and TRBJ2-7; TRBD2, the table's D call, was not compared with the DNA. Both ends counted, the CDR3 spans 15 residues. Germline loops: CDR1 SGHNT, CDR2 YYREEE (reference sequence).

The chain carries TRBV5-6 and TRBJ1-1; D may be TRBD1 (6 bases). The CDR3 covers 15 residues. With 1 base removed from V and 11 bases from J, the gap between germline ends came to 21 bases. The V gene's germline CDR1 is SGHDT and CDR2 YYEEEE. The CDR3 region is CASSLRTARNTKAFF. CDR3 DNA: TGTGCCAGCAGCTTGCGGACAGCAAGAAACACTAAGGCTTTCTTT.

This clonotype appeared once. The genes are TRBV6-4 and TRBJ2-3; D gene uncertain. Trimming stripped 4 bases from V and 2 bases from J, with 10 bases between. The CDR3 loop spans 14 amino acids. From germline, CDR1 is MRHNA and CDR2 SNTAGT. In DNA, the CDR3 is TGTGCCAGCAGTGGCGGTGGGGACACAGATACGCAGTATTTT. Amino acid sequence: CASSGGGDTDTQYF.

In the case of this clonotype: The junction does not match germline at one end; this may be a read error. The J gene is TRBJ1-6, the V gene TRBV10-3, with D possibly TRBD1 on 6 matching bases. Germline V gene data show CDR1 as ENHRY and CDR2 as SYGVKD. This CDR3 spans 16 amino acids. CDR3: CTISESNTGSGSPLHF. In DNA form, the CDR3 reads TGCACCATCAGTGAGTCCAACACAGGGTCGGGCTCACCCCTCCACTTT.